A selection of T cell receptor beta chains follows, all from one sample in a study of T cells after yellow fever vaccination. In TCRdb, the 5' RACE reads were re-called with MiXCR into one record per CDR3 protein. This sample has about 110,000 distinct CDR3 sequences, with roughly 8.9% found just once. Source: CD8+ T cells sorted from PBMCs, taken 45 days after the yellow fever booster vaccination. Receptors originate from a man aged 25 to 40 who received the YFV17D yellow fever vaccine. The CDR3 runs from the conserved cysteine through the conserved F or W. The D gene is left open where the match is weak. Clone size is not always given. Where it is, it says once, few, many or a class for expanded clones.

v_call	clone_size	j_call	d_call	cdr3_nt	cdr3_aa
TRBV5-1	many	TRBJ2-1	NA	TGCGCCAGCAGCTTGGGGGGCCCTAGCTCCTACAATGAGCAGTTCTTC	CASSLGGPSSYNEQFF
TRBV30	many	TRBJ2-1	NA	TGTGCCTGGAGTGTACTTTCCGAGACTGCATTCAATGAGCAGTTCTTC	CAWSVLSETAFNEQFF
TRBV28	many	TRBJ1-2	NA	TGTGCCAGCAGTTTATTCTCGCGGGACACGGAGTTTGGCTACACCTTC	CASSLFSRDTEFGYTF
TRBV7-6	NA	TRBJ1-3	NA	TGTGCCAGCAGCTTGTTGTTGTCCCCGGGACTCAGCTCTGGAAACAGCATATATTTT	CASSLLLSPGLSSGNSIYF
TRBV20-1	many	TRBJ1-1	NA	TGCAGCTACTTGGGAGGGAACACTGAAGCTTTCTTT	CSYLGGNTEAFF
TRBV6-5	few	TRBJ1-1	NA	TGTGCCAGCAATCCCGGGGGGACTGAAGCTTTCTTT	CASNPGGTEAFF
TRBV14	few	TRBJ2-4	NA	TGTGCCAGCAGCCACCAAGGGATCAACATTCAGTACTTC	CASSHQGINIQYF
TRBV9	few	TRBJ1-2	NA	TGTGCCAGCAGCGTCTCCAGACAGTACACCTTC	CASSVSRQYTF
TRBV13	NA	TRBJ2-3	NA	TGTGCCAGCAGCTTCCAAATAGATACGCAGTATTTT	CASSFQIDTQYF
TRBV4-3	many	TRBJ1-6	TRBD1	TGCGCCAGCAGCCAGACTACAGGGGCAAGTTCACCCCTCCACTTT	CASSQTTGASSPLHF
TRBV5-4	many	TRBJ2-7	NA	TGTGCCAGCAGCTTGGATCCGGGCCAGGACTACGAGCAGTACTTC	CASSLDPGQDYEQYF
TRBV28	many	TRBJ2-7	TRBD1	TGTGCCAGCAGCCCCACCGCTACAGGGGACGAGCAGTACTTC	CASSPTATGDEQYF
TRBV5-4	NA	TRBJ2-7	NA	TGTGCCAGCAGCCCGTCGGGGGCCGGCTCCTACGAGCAGTACTTC	CASSPSGAGSYEQYF
TRBV4-1	NA	TRBJ2-5	TRBD2	TGCGCCAGCAGCCAAGATTGGGGGGGGGGAAAGACCCAGTACTTC	CASSQDWGGGKTQYF
TRBV7-6	many	TRBJ1-4	NA	TGTGCCAGCAGCTTAGCCAGGGAGGGGGGCGCGAATAATGAAAAACTGTTTTTT	CASSLAREGGANNEKLFF
TRBV12-3/TRBV12-4	few	TRBJ2-7	TRBD2	TGTGCCAGCAAACCCGGGACTAGCTCCTACGAGCAGTACTTC	CASKPGTSSYEQYF
TRBV11-2	many	TRBJ2-4	NA	TGTGCCAGCACCCCCGGAGACATTCAGTACTTC	CASTPGDIQYF
TRBV15	many	TRBJ2-5	TRBD2	TGTGCCACCAGCAGAGATCCCCCGGGAGGGGAGGGAGAGACCCAGTACTTC	CATSRDPPGGEGETQYF
TRBV5-5	many	TRBJ2-1	TRBD2	TGTGCCAGCAGCTTGGCCGGTGGCGGGAGGGCAAATGAGCAGTTCTTC	CASSLAGGGRANEQFF
TRBV12-3/TRBV12-4	many	TRBJ2-1	NA	TGTGCCACCGAATCCGACGGGGGCCCCACCATGCACAATGAGCAGTTCTTC	CATESDGGPTMHNEQFF
TRBV27	many	TRBJ2-6	NA	TGTGCCAGCAGTTTAGCCGGAGCCGGGGCCAACGTCCTGACTTTC	CASSLAGAGANVLTF
TRBV9	NA	TRBJ2-7	TRBD1	TGTGCCAGCAGCACGGGGACAGGGTACGAGCAGTACTTC	CASSTGTGYEQYF
TRBV7-2	many	TRBJ2-1	TRBD2	TGTGCCAGCAGCTTTCCGGTCGGTCGCGGGAGCCACAATGAGCAGTTCTTC	CASSFPVGRGSHNEQFF
TRBV4-3	many	TRBJ2-4	TRBD2	TGCGCCAGCAGCCAAGACTGGCGGGAGGCCCCGCGGAACATTCAGTACTTC	CASSQDWREAPRNIQYF
TRBV6-2/TRBV6-3	few	TRBJ2-7	NA	TGTGCCAGCAGTTACTCGAACCAGATATCCTACGAGCAGTACTTC	CASSYSNQISYEQYF
TRBV7-8	NA	TRBJ2-2	TRBD1	TGTGCCAGCAGCTTCTACAGGGGATGGCTGTTTTTT	CASSFYRGWLFF
TRBV6-5	many	TRBJ2-1	TRBD2	TGTGCCAGCAGTTCAAATCTAGCGGGAGCGGACAATGAGCAGTTCTTC	CASSSNLAGADNEQFF
TRBV4-3	NA	TRBJ2-7	NA	TGCGCCAGCAGCCCTCGGCGAAGTTACGAGCAGTACTTC	CASSPRRSYEQYF
TRBV20-1	many	TRBJ2-5	TRBD2	TGCAGTGCTAGAGTGCCGGGACTAGGGGGTCAGTACTTC	CSARVPGLGGQYF
TRBV9	many	TRBJ1-1	NA	TGTGCCAGCAGCCCCTCTGGAGGACAGACGAGCACTGAAGCTTTCTTT	CASSPSGGQTSTEAFF
TRBV6-5	NA	TRBJ2-7	TRBD1	TGTGCCAGCAGTTACTCAGGGACAGGGGATTTCGCCTACGAGCAGTACTTC	CASSYSGTGDFAYEQYF
TRBV3-1	many	TRBJ2-1	NA	TGTGCCAGCAGCCAAGAAACAGCTCTCAATGAGCAGTTCTTC	CASSQETALNEQFF
TRBV30	NA	TRBJ2-5	NA	TGTGCTACAAGAGTCCATGGGGAAGAGACCCAGTACTTC	CATRVHGEETQYF
TRBV7-2	many	TRBJ2-1	NA	TGTGCCAGCAGATTCGGAGGGGAAAATGAGCAGTTCTTC	CASRFGGENEQFF
TRBV3-1	few	TRBJ2-7	NA	TGTGCCAGCAGCTGGGACAGCGGGTCAGAGCAGTACTTC	CASSWDSGSEQYF
TRBV5-4	few	TRBJ2-5	NA	TGTGCCAGCACTAGGGATTCCCAAGAGACCCAGTACTTC	CASTRDSQETQYF
TRBV10-2	many	TRBJ2-7	NA	TGCGCCAGTCTGCGGGGCGGCGAGCAGTACTTC	CASLRGGEQYF
TRBV20-1	many	TRBJ1-1	TRBD1	TGCAGTGCCTCCAGGGGGCTGAACACTGAAGCTTTCTTT	CSASRGLNTEAFF
TRBV29-1	many	TRBJ1-2	NA	TGCAGCGTTGGTTCTCCTAACTATGGCTACACCTTC	CSVGSPNYGYTF
TRBV24-1	many	TRBJ2-3	TRBD1	TGTGCCACCAGTGACCTGGGACAGGGAACAGATACGCAGTATTTT	CATSDLGQGTDTQYF
TRBV10-2	many	TRBJ2-1	NA	TGCGCCAGCAGTGACCCGGGGCGGAACCCCTACAATGAGCAGTTCTTC	CASSDPGRNPYNEQFF
TRBV7-8	many	TRBJ2-1	NA	TGTGCCAGCAGATCCGGGACCCGTGGCTACAATGAGCAGTTCTTC	CASRSGTRGYNEQFF